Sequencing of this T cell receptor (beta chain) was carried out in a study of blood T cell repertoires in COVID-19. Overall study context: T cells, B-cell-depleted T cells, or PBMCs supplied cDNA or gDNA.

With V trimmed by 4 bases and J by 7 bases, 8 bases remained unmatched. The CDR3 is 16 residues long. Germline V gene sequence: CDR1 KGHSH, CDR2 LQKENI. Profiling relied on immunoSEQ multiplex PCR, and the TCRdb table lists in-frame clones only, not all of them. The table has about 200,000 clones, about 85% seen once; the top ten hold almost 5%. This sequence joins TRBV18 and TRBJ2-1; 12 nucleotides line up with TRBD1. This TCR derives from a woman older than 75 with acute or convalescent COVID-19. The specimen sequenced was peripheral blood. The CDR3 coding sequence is TGTGCCAGCTCACGAATCTCGGGACAGGGGGCGAATGAGCAGTTCTTC. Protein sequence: CASSRISGQGANEQFF.